The sequence of this T cell receptor beta chain was determined in a study of metastatic and nonmetastatic thyroid tumors. Study context: Comparative analysis of repertoires was undertaken across blood and tumor or nodule tissue obtained from malignant and benign thyroid patients.

Not a single patient had been given any form of treatment at any point before undergoing thyroid surgery. This clone was found many times. Per the original methods: Clinicopathological groups of papillary thyroid cancer showed CDR3 differences that were used to build a distant-metastasis classifier. TCRdb re-called the PCR reads with MiXCR. It is TCRdb's table, rather than the study itself, that gives the V and J calls and clone size. The table lists 15,000 to 25,000 clones, roughly 22% of them singletons, with about 10% in the top ten. Germline assignment: CDR1 ENHRY and CDR2 SYGVKD. This CDR3 spans 21 amino acids. With 1 base clipped from V and 7 bases from J, the junction kept 20 bases outside the gene matches.

The specimen sequenced was tumor tissue. The chain joins TRBV10-3 to TRBJ2-1, with 12 bases lining up with TRBD2. This sequence originates from a male donor with papillary thyroid cancer or a benign thyroid nodule (not recorded which). Some clones in this sample may be carry-over from other donors' samples. CDR3 loop: CAISEFGRQGSSSGRGNEQFF. The CDR3 DNA follows: TGTGCCATCAGTGAGTTCGGCCGACAGGGGTCGTCTAGCGGGAGGGGGAATGAGCAGTTCTTC.